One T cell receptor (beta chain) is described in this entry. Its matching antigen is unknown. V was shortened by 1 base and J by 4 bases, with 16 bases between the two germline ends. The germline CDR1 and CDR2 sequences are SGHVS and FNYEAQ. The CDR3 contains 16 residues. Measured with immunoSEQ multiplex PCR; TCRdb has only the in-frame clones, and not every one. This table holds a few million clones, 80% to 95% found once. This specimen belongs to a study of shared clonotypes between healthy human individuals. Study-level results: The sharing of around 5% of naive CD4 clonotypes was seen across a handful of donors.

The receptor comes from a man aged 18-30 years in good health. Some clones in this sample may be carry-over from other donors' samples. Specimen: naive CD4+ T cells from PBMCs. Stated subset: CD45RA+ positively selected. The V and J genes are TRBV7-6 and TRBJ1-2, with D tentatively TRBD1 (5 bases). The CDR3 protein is CASSLGSGRGGYGYTF. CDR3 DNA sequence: TGTGCCAGCAGCTTAGGGTCAGGAAGGGGCGGCTATGGCTACACCTTC.